This TCR beta chain was recovered during a study of shared clonotypes between healthy human individuals. About the research overall: Three CD4 naive, three CD4 memory, two CD8 naive and one CD8 memory plate were used per donor. Whole-study results and caveats: Clonotype sharing among donors was expected to depend on sequencing depth.

CD45RO-negative CD8 cells positively selected for CCR7 made up the naive population, which excluded terminally differentiated effector memory CD45RA+ cells. With respect to this clone: The antigen remains unidentified.

CDR3 length: 12 residues. The germline V and J ends were trimmed by 4 bases and 6 bases, with 8 bases remaining between them. The germline gives CDR1 SGHAT, CDR2 FQNNGV. The authors distributed each subset's genomic DNA evenly over several immunoSEQ plates. Sequencing was performed with immunoSEQ multiplex PCR; in TCRdb, only in-frame clones are kept and a portion is missing. The sample records some 630,000 clones, about 96% being singletons. Sequencing was carried out using naive CD8+ T cells sorted from blood. This receptor was obtained from a woman aged 30 to 39 in good health. This chain links TRBV11-2 with TRBJ2-3; D unresolved. The CDR3 sequence: CASSYLGDTQYF. The DNA of the CDR3 is TGTGCCAGCAGCTACCTTGGGGATACGCAGTATTTT.